The next 22 T cell receptor beta chains were all read from a single sample in a study of cytomegalovirus exposure and HLA in healthy donors. TCRdb's copy holds only in-frame clones and misses some; the assay was immunoSEQ multiplex PCR. There are more than 95,000 clones in the sample; approximately 91% occur only once, and roughly 2% lies in the top ten. The specimen was PBMCs. The source is a young woman in good health and CMV-seronegative.

This sequence joins TRBV5-6 and TRBJ2-1, with D unresolved. This CDR3 has 15 residues. Germline V gene sequence: CDR1 SGHDT, CDR2 YYEEEE. V was pared by 0 bases and J by 2 bases, with 9 bases between. DNA of the CDR3: TGTGCCAGCAGCTTGGACGCAGGAACCTACAATGAGCAGTTCTTC. It yields the protein CASSLDAGTYNEQFF.

This clone has only a few counts. The J gene is TRBJ1-2, the V gene TRBV28; 9 nucleotides line up with TRBD1. CDR1 is MDHEN, CDR2 SYDVKM, per germline. The CDR3 spans 13 residues. V was pared by 6 bases and J by 8 bases, with 7 bases of the junction left unmatched. CDR3 coding DNA: TGTGCCAGCAGCCCCGGGACAGGGCTGGGCTACACCTTC. Translation: CASSPGTGLGYTF.

The chain is built from TRBV6-5 and TRBJ2-7, with TRBD1 matching over 7 bases. CDR3 length: 12 residues. Trimming removed 11 bases from V and 3 bases from J; junction bases left unmatched: 7. Per the germline V gene, CDR1 is MNHEY and CDR2 is SVGAGI. CDR3 DNA: TGTGCCTCACGACAGGGATTCTACGAGCAGTACTTC. Protein sequence: CASRQGFYEQYF.

The V gene is TRBV27, the J gene TRBJ1-4; 9 bases are a match to TRBD1. The junction had 12 bases not matched to a gene; V was cut back by 5 bases and J by 11 bases. Germline V gene sequence: CDR1 MNHEY, CDR2 SMNVEV (reference sequence). CDR3 length equals 15 residues. CDR3 DNA: TGTGCCAGCAGTCTCCGGGGACAGGGATCGTGGAAACTGTTTTTT. This encodes CASSLRGQGSWKLFF.

This chain's CDR3 is CSVPLGSYSYNEQFF. CDR3 nucleotide sequence: TGCAGCGTACCCCTAGGCTCCTACTCCTACAATGAGCAGTTCTTC. The rearrangement joins TRBV29-1 to TRBJ2-1, with D unclear. V was shortened by 6 bases and J by 0 bases, with 15 bases between the two germline ends. The germline gives CDR1 SQVTM, CDR2 ANQGSEA. CDR3 length: 15 amino acids.

The rearrangement joins TRBV7-9 to TRBJ2-4, with a tentative D call TRBD1 (6 bases). CDR1 is SEHNR, CDR2 FQNEAQ, per germline (reference sequence). The germline V and J ends were trimmed by 3 bases and 0 bases, with 6 bases remaining between them. This CDR3 has 14 amino acids. In DNA form, the CDR3 reads TGTGCCAGCAGCTTGGACAGAGCCAAAAACATTCAGTACTTC. Its translation is CASSLDRAKNIQYF.

Here the CDR3 DNA reads TGTGCCAGTAGCCTGGGGCTAGAGGTTCGCACCGGGGAGCTGTTTTTT. Its translation: CASSLGLEVRTGELFF. V and J are TRBV19 and TRBJ2-2; possibly TRBD1 for D (5 bases). Trimming stripped 6 bases from V and 4 bases from J, with 18 bases between. CDR1 and CDR2 from the germline V gene are LNHDA and SQIVND (reference sequence). The CDR3 has 16 residues.

The chain combines TRBV28 with TRBJ1-2; a possible D gene is TRBD1 (5 bases). This CDR3 is built from 13 residues. Trimming cost V 6 bases and J 6 bases, with 14 bases left between them. CDR1 is MDHEN and CDR2 is SYDVKM in the germline V gene. CDR3 region: CASSPGRGDGYTF. CDR3 DNA sequence: TGTGCCAGCAGCCCTGGGAGGGGAGATGGCTACACCTTC.

The rearrangement uses TRBV27 and TRBJ2-7, with a tentative D call TRBD2 (6 bases). The V and J ends lost 0 bases and 4 bases respectively, with 16 bases between them. Germline CDR1 MNHEY, CDR2 SMNVEV (reference sequence). The CDR3 covers 16 residues. The CDR3 nucleotides read TGTGCCAGCAGTTTATCCCCGGGACTCCTTCTTTACGAGCAGTACTTC. Translation: CASSLSPGLLLYEQYF.

V usage is TRBV5-1 and J usage is TRBJ2-2, with TRBD2 matching over 10 bases. J was trimmed by 0 bases and V by 10 bases; bases with no gene match: 3. Per germline, CDR1 SGHRS and CDR2 YFSETQ. The CDR3 length is 14 residues. CDR3 in amino acids: CACGLAANTGELFF. The CDR3 bases are TGCGCCTGTGGACTAGCGGCGAACACCGGGGAGCTGTTTTTT.

The chain links TRBV18 to TRBJ2-5; tentatively, D is TRBD2 (6 bases). This CDR3 comprises 15 residues. Trimming took 1 base from V and 4 from J, leaving 13 bases between them. Germline-derived CDR1 and CDR2 are KGHSH and LQKENI. The DNA for the CDR3 is TGTGCCAGCTCACCACTACGAGGGGAGGTAGAGACCCAGTACTTC. Translating it yields CASSPLRGEVETQYF.

J is TRBJ2-7 and V is TRBV19; TRBD2 agrees at 10 bases. Germline CDR1 reads LNHDA; CDR2 reads SQIVND (reference sequence). The CDR3 runs to 13 residues. V lost 10 bases to trimming and J lost 7 bases; unmatched junction nucleotides: 10. CDR3 sequence: CATRAGGRGEQYF. The CDR3 DNA sequence: TGTGCCACCCGAGCGGGAGGGCGGGGGGAGCAGTACTTC.

This clone showed up just once. V usage is TRBV9 and J usage is TRBJ2-7; 7 nucleotides align to TRBD2. CDR3 size: 15 residues. The V and J ends lost 0 bases and 7 bases, in that order; junction bases with no gene match: 10. From germline, CDR1 is SGDLS and CDR2 YYNGEE. For the CDR3, the DNA is TGTGCCAGCAGCGTAGCGTCCCTGGCCGGGGGGGAGCAGTACTTC. Protein sequence: CASSVASLAGGEQYF.

The chain has TRBV11-2 and TRBJ2-3; TRBD2 aligns across 13 bases. The CDR3 has 17 residues. V was clipped by 5 bases and J by 5 bases; unmatched bases: 10. Per the germline V gene, CDR1 is SGHAT and CDR2 is FQNNGV. Here the CDR3 reads CASSATSGRAVGDTQYF. As DNA, the CDR3 is TGTGCCAGCAGCGCTACTAGCGGGAGGGCCGTGGGAGATACGCAGTATTTT.

This rearrangement joins TRBV2 to TRBJ2-3; 9 nucleotides line up with TRBD2. Germline CDR1 and CDR2: SNHLY and FYNNEI. There are 16 residues in the CDR3. V gave up 6 bases and J gave up 0 bases; unmatched junction bases: 7. The CDR3 region is CASRGLAGVSTDTQYF. CDR3 in DNA: TGTGCCAGCAGGGGTTTAGCGGGGGTTAGCACAGATACGCAGTATTTT.

The J gene is TRBJ1-4, the V gene TRBV5-4; D unclear. Germline values: CDR1 SGHNT, CDR2 YYREEE (reference sequence). V gave up 7 bases and J gave up 5 bases, with 12 bases separating them. The CDR3 runs 13 residues. The CDR3 region is CASHLDSNEKLFF. The CDR3 nucleotides read TGTGCCAGCCACTTGGACTCGAATGAAAAACTGTTTTTT.

Here the CDR3 reads CASSPLTGEETQYF. The CDR3 bases are TGCGCCAGCAGCCCTCTAACGGGAGAAGAGACCCAGTACTTC. V usage is TRBV4-1 and J usage is TRBJ2-5; weak D call: TRBD2 (6 bases). CDR3 size: 14 residues. Germline values: CDR1 MGHRA, CDR2 YSYEKL. Trimming shortened V by 4 bases and J by 3 bases, and 12 bases separated the two germline ends.

This clone was recorded once. Written as DNA, the CDR3 is TGCGCCAGCAGCCACTTAGAAGAGACCCAGTACTTC. Amino acid sequence: CASSHLEETQYF. The chain links TRBV5-1 to TRBJ2-5; no clear D gene. The CDR3 is 12 amino acids. CDR1 and CDR2 from the germline V gene are SGHRS and YFSETQ. Deletions cut 4 bases from V and 3 bases from J, with 7 bases between.

The J gene is TRBJ2-7, the V gene TRBV27, with D maybe TRBD2 (5 bases). With 3 bases removed from V and 4 bases from J, the gap between germline ends came to 19 bases. The germline V gene has CDR1 MNHEY and CDR2 SMNVEV (reference sequence). The CDR3 is made up of 16 amino acids. The CDR3: CASSLNPGYWPYEQYF. DNA for the CDR3: TGTGCCAGCAGTTTGAACCCGGGATATTGGCCATACGAGCAGTACTTC.

The chain employs TRBV5-1 and TRBJ2-3; 8 bases line up with TRBD1. V lost 2 bases, J lost 3 bases, and 5 bases stayed unmatched. The CDR3 has 15 residues. Germline V gene data show CDR1 as SGHRS and CDR2 as YFSETQ. The CDR3, as DNA: TGCGCCAGCAGCTTCCGGACAGGGAGTACAGATACGCAGTATTTT. Residues: CASSFRTGSTDTQYF.

The J gene is TRBJ2-1, the V gene TRBV5-1; TRBD2 agrees at 11 bases. The ends lost 4 bases at V and 3 bases at J; junction bases unmatched: 6. The germline V gene has CDR1 SGHRS and CDR2 YFSETQ. The length of the CDR3 is 16 residues. DNA for the CDR3: TGCGCCAGCAGCCCGACTAGCGGGACCTTCTACAATGAGCAGTTCTTC. It specifies CASSPTSGTFYNEQFF.

V gene TRBV11-2 combines with J gene TRBJ2-1; TRBD2 matches 13 bases. V trimming: 0 bases; J trimming: 8 bases; junction bases outside the gene matches: 10. CDR3 length equals 18 residues. Germline lookup yields CDR1 SGHAT and CDR2 FQNNGV. The CDR3, as DNA: TGTGCCAGCAGCTTAGATCTCGGACTAGCGGGAGTAGCCGATGAGCAGTTCTTC. Translated, it gives CASSLDLGLAGVADEQFF.